In this sample, the clone carrying this TCR beta chain turned up many times. Its antigen is not known. This entry comes from a study of CD8 T cells in ankylosing spondylitis. Study conclusions and caveats: Characteristic, it appeared, of ankylosing spondylitis blood was a TCR beta motif of seven or eight highly homologous variants. Certain motif variants had earlier been reported in reactive arthritis synovial fluid and blood. Matched ankylosing spondylitis synovial fluid reportedly contained a significantly enriched population of disease-linked clones.

Germline CDR1 and CDR2: LGHNA and YSLEER. Trimming left V 0 bases short and J 8 bases short, with 15 bases between. The CDR3 length is 15 residues. TCRdb redid the calling of the 5' RACE reads with MiXCR, one entry per CDR3 protein. The profile covers fewer than 550,000 distinct CDR3 sequences, with less than 6% appearing a single time and around 3.5% taken by the ten largest. The chain couples TRBV4-3 to TRBJ2-3; D is perhaps TRBD1 or TRBD2 (5 bases each). Material for sequencing was blood, either unsorted or a sorted T cell fraction (not recorded which). This sequence originates from a male donor with ankylosing spondylitis. CDR3: CASSQDRGSLTTQYF. The CDR3 nucleotides read TGCGCCAGCAGCCAAGATCGGGGCAGCCTGACTACGCAGTATTTT.